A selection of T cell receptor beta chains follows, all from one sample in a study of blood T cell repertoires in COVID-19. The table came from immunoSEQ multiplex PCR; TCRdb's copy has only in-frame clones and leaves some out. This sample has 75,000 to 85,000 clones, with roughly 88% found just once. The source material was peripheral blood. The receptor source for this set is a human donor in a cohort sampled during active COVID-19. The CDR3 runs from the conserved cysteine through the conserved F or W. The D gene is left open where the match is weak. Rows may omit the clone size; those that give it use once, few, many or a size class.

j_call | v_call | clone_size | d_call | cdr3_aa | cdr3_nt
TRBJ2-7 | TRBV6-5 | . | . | CASTLTGAEQYF | TGTGCCAGCACCCTAACAGGTGCCGAGCAGTACTTC
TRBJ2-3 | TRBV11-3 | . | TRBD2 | CASSSLAGGPGDRFDTQYF | TGTGCCAGCAGTTCCCTAGCGGGAGGGCCTGGAGATCGATTTGATACGCAGTATTTT
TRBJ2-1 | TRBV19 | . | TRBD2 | CASSISRGGPYNEQFF | TGTGCCAGTAGTATATCCCGGGGGGGCCCCTACAATGAGCAGTTCTTC
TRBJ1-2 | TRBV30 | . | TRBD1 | CAWSVSGTVGYTF | TGTGCCTGGAGTGTCTCCGGGACAGTCGGCTACACCTTC
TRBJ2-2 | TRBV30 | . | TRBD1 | CAWSRGQGTGELFF | TGTGCCTGGAGCCGGGGACAGGGCACCGGGGAGCTGTTTTTT
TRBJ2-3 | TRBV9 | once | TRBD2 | CASSPWDYTDTQYF | TGTGCCAGCAGCCCATGGGACTACACAGATACGCAGTATTTT
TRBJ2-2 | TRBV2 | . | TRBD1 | CASLNRDRGNTGELFF | TGTGCCAGCCTAAACCGGGACAGGGGCAACACCGGGGAGCTGTTTTTT
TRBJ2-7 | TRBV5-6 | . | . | CASHRSGPSYEQYF | TGTGCCAGCCATCGGAGTGGCCCCTCCTACGAGCAGTACTTC
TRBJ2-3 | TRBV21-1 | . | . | CASSKLYGRGAHTDTQYF | TGTGCCAGCAGCAAACTTTATGGACGGGGGGCGCACACAGATACGCAGTATTTT
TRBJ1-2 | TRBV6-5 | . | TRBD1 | CASSYSTGKRGYTF | TGTGCCAGCAGTTACTCGACAGGGAAACGTGGCTACACCTTC
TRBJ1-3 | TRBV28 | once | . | CASSLSSRNTIYF | TGTGCCAGCAGTTTATCGAGCCGAAACACCATATATTTT
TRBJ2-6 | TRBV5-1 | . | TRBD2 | CASSLASGRMNAGANVLTF | TGCGCCAGCAGCTTAGCTAGCGGGAGGATGAACGCTGGGGCCAACGTCCTGACTTTC
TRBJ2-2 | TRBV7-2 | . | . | CASSLAGLAENTGELFF | TGTGCCAGCAGCTTAGCTGGGCTAGCTGAGAACACCGGGGAGCTGTTTTTT
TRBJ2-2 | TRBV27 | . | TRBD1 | CASSLNRGSGELFF | TGTGCCAGCAGTTTAAACAGGGGATCCGGGGAGCTGTTTTTT
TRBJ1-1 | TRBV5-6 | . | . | CASSLGGGFPKAFF | TGTGCCAGCAGCTTGGGCGGGGGGTTCCCAAAAGCTTTCTTT
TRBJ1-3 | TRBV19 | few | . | CASTPSSGIGNTIYF | TGTGCCAGTACCCCCTCGAGCGGTATTGGAAACACCATATATTTT
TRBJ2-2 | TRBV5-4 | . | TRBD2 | CASSPGLAGNTGELFF | TGTGCCAGCAGCCCAGGACTAGCGGGGAACACCGGGGAGCTGTTTTTT
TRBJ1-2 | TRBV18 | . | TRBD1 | CASSPFWDSSNYGYTF | TGTGCCAGCTCACCATTTTGGGACAGTTCTAACTATGGCTACACCTTC
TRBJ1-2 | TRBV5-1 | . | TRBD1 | CASSPGTGGPNYGYTF | TGCGCCAGCAGCCCCGGGACAGGGGGGCCTAACTATGGCTACACCTTC
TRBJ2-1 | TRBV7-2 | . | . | CASTTDLSEQFF | TGTGCCAGCACCACAGATCTCAGTGAGCAGTTCTTC
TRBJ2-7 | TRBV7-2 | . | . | CASSSTYEQYF | TGTGCCAGCAGCTCCACATACGAGCAGTACTTC
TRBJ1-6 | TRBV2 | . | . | CASSPGWNSPLHF | TGTGCCAGCAGTCCGGGATGGAATTCACCCCTCCACTTT
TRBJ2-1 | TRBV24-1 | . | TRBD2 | CATSGAQRENSEQFF | TGTGCCACCAGTGGGGCTCAGCGGGAGAACAGTGAGCAGTTCTTC
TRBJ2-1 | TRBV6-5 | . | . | CASSDFSSYNEQFF | TGTGCCAGTTCCGACTTTAGCTCCTACAATGAGCAGTTCTTC
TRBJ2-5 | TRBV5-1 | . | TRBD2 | CASSPGLAGPGETQYF | TGCGCCAGCAGCCCGGGACTAGCGGGCCCAGGGGAGACCCAGTACTTC
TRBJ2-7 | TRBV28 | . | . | CASSPPGSYEQYF | TGTGCCAGCAGTCCCCCGGGGTCCTACGAGCAGTACTTC
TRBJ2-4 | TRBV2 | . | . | CASSEKRENIQYF | TGTGCCAGCAGTGAAAAGAGGGAAAACATTCAGTACTTC
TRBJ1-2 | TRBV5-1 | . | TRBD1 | CASSLRTGGASGYTF | TGCGCCAGCAGCCTTCGGACAGGGGGCGCCTCTGGCTACACCTTC
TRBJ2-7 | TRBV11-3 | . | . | CASSLDRAGSYEQYF | TGTGCCAGCAGCTTAGATAGGGCGGGTTCCTACGAGCAGTACTTC
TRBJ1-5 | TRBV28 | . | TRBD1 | CASSFDRVGNQPQHF | TGTGCCAGCAGTTTCGACAGGGTTGGCAATCAGCCCCAGCATTTT
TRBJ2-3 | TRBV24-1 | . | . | CATSDHVTDTQYF | TGTGCCACCAGTGATCATGTCACAGATACGCAGTATTTT
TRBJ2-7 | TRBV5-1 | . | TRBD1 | CASSTGTGGYEQYF | TGCGCCAGCAGCACCGGGACAGGGGGCTACGAGCAGTACTTC
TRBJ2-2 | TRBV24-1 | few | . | CATLSGVAGELFF | TGTGCCACCCTTTCAGGGGTGGCCGGGGAGCTGTTTTTT
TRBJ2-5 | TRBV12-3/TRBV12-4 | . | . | CASSSWRDETQYF | TGTGCCAGCAGCTCCTGGAGGGATGAGACCCAGTACTTC
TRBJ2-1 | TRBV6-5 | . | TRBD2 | CASYTSGSREQFF | TGTGCCAGCTACACTAGCGGGAGTCGGGAGCAGTTCTTC
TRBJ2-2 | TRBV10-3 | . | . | CAISDSRGTGELFF | TGTGCCATCAGTGATTCTCGGGGGACCGGGGAGCTGTTTTTT
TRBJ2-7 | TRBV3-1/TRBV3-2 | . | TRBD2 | CASSQETSGGREQYF | TGTGCCAGCAGCCAAGAGACTAGCGGGGGGAGGGAGCAGTACTTC
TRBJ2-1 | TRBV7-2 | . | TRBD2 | CASSLARGGARNEQFF | TGTGCCAGCAGCTTAGCTCGCGGGGGGGCTCGTAATGAGCAGTTCTTC
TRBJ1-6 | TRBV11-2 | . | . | CASSPTRGLGGSPLHF | TGTGCCAGCAGCCCAACACGGGGCCTGGGAGGGTCACCCCTCCACTTT